This T cell receptor beta chain was retrieved from a study of OX40 agonist ivuxolimab in advanced cancers. The CDR3 consists of 14 residues. The germline V gene has CDR1 SGDLS and CDR2 YYNGEE. V lost 3 bases to trimming and J lost 4 bases, with 12 bases between them. Systemic immunosuppression or autoimmune disease history was grounds to exclude patients. Measured with immunoSEQ multiplex PCR; TCRdb has only the in-frame clones, and not every one. The repertoire consists of more than 60,000 clones, with around 91% occurring once and the leading ten covering approximately 14%. The clonotype was recovered from an adult with an advanced solid tumor such as melanoma, head and neck, liver or kidney cancer. The V gene is TRBV9, the J gene TRBJ2-3; D not certain. Sequenced material: CD4+ or CD8+ T cells sorted from blood, taken in a trial of the OX40 agonist ivuxolimab. DNA for the CDR3: TGTGCCAGCAGCGACCCAAGTTGGTCAGATACGCAGTATTTT. Its protein product is CASSDPSWSDTQYF.